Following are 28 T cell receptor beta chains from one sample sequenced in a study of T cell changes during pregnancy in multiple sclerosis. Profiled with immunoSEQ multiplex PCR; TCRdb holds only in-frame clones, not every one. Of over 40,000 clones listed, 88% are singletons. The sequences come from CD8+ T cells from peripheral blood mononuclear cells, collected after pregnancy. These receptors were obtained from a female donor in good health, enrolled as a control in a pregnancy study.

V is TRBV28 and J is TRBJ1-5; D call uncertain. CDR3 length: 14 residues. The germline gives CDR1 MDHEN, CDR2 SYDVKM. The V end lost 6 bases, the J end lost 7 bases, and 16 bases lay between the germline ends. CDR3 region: CASRGWEERQPQHF. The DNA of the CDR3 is TGTGCCAGCAGGGGATGGGAGGAACGGCAGCCCCAGCATTTT. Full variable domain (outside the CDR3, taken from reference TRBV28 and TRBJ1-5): DVKVTQSSRYLVKRTGEKVFLECVQDMDHENMFWYRQDPGLGLRLIYFSYDVKMKEKGDIPEGYSVSREKKERFSLILESASTNQTSMYLCASRGWEERQPQHFGDGTRLSIL.

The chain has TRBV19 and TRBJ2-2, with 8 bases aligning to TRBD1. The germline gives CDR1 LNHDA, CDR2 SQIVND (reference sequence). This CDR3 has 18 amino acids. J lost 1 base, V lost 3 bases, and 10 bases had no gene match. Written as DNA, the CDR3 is TGTGCCAGTAGTATCCTTACCGAGGGGACAGGGAACACCGGGGAGCTGTTTTTT. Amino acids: CASSILTEGTGNTGELFF.

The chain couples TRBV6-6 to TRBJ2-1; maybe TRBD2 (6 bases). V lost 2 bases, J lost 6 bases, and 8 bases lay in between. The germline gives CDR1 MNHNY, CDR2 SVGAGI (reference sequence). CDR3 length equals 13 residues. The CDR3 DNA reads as TGTGCCAGCAGTTACGGGACTTCCAATGAGCAGTTCTTC. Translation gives CASSYGTSNEQFF.

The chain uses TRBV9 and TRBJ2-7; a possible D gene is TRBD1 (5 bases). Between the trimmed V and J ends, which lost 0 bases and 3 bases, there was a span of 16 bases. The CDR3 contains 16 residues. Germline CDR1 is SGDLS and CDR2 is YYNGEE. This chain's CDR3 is CASSVAWSTAFYEQYF. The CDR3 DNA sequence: TGTGCCAGCAGCGTAGCTTGGTCGACAGCCTTCTACGAGCAGTACTTC.

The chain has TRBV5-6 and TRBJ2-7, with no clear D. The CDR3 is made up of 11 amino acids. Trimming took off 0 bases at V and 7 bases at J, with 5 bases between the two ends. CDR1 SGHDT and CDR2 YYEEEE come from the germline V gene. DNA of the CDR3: TGTGCCAGCAGCTTGGCCGTTGAGCAGTACTTC. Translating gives CASSLAVEQYF.

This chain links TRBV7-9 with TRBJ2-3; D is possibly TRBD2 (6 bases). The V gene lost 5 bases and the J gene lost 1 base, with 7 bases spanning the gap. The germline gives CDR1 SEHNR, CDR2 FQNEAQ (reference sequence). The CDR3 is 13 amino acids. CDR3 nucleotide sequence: TGTGCCAGCAGCCCGGGGGGCACAGATACGCAGTATTTT. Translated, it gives CASSPGGTDTQYF.

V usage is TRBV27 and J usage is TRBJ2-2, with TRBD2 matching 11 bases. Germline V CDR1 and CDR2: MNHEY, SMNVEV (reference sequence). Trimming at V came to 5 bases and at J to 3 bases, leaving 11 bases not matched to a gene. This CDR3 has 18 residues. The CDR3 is CASSPRPGLAGYTGELFF. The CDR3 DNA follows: TGTGCCAGCAGTCCCCGGCCCGGACTAGCGGGCTACACCGGGGAGCTGTTTTTT.

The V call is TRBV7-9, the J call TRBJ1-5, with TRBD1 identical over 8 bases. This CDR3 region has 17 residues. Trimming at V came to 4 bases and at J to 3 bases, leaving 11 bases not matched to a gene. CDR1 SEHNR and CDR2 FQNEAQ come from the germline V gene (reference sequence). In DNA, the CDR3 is TGTGCCAGCAGCTCCGCCGGGACAGGCGAACACAATCAGCCCCAGCATTTT. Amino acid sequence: CASSSAGTGEHNQPQHF.

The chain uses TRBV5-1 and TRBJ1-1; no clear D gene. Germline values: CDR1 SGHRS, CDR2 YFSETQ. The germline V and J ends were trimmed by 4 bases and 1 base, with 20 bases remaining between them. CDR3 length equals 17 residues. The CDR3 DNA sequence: TGCGCCAGCAGCAGCGGAGGGTTACAGCAGCCGAACACTGAAGCTTTCTTT. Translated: CASSSGGLQQPNTEAFF. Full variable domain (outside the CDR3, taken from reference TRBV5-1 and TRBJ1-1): KAGVTQTPRYLIKTRGQQVTLSCSPISGHRSVSWYQQTPGQGLQFLFEYFSETQRNKGNFPGRFSGRQFSNSRSEMNVSTLELGDSALYLCASSSGGLQQPNTEAFFGQGTRLTVV.

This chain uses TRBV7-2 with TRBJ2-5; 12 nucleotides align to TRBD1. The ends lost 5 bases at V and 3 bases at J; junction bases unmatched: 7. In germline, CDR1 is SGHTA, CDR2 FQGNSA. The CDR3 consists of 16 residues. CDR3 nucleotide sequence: TGTGCCAGCAGCCCAGAGGGGACAGGGGGCGAAGAGACCCAGTACTTC. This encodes CASSPEGTGGEETQYF.

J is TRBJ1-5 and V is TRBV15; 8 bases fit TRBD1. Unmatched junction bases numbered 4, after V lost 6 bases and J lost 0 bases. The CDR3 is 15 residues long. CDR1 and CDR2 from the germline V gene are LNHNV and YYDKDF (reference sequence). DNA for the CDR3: TGTGCCACCAGTGGGGGACAGGTTAGCAATCAGCCCCAGCATTTT. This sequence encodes CATSGGQVSNQPQHF. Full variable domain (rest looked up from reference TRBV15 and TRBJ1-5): DAMVIQNPRYQVTQFGKPVTLSCSQTLNHNVMYWYQQKSSQAPKLLFHYYDKDFNNEADTPDNFQSRRPNTSFCFLDIRSPGLGDTAMYLCATSGGQVSNQPQHFGDGTRLSIL.

The CDR3 sequence is CASSQGTSAGNTEAFF. The DNA of the CDR3 is TGCGCCAGCAGCCAGGGGACAAGCGCGGGGAACACTGAAGCTTTCTTT. This chain joins TRBV4-3 and TRBJ1-1, with a weak D call TRBD1 (6 bases). V lost 3 bases to trimming and J lost 1 base, with 15 bases between them. The CDR3 runs to 16 residues. CDR1 is LGHNA, CDR2 YSLEER, per germline.

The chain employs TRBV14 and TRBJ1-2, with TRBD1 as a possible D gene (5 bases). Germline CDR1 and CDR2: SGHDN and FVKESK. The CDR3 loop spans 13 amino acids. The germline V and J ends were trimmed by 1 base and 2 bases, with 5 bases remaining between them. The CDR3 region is CASSQGQNYGYTF. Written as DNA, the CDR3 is TGTGCCAGCAGCCAAGGACAGAACTATGGCTACACCTTC. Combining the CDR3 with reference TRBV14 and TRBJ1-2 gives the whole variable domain EAGVTQFPSHSVIEKGQTVTLRCDPISGHDNLYWYRRVMGKEIKFLLHFVKESKQDESGMPNNRFLAERTGGTYSTLKVQPAELEDSGVYFCASSQGQNYGYTFGSGTRLTVV.

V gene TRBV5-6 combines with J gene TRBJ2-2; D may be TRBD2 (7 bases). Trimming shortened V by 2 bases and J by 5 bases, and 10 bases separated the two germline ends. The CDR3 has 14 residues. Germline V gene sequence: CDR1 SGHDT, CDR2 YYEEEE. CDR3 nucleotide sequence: TGTGCCAGCAGCTTAGGGGGGGTGACCGGGGAGCTGTTTTTT. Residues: CASSLGGVTGELFF.

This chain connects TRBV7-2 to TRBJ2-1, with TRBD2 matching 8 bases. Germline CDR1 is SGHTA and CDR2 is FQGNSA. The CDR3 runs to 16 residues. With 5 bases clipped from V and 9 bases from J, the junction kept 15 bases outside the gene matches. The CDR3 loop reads CASSAGSGGIRSEQFF. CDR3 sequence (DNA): TGTGCCAGCAGCGCCGGAAGCGGGGGTATACGTAGTGAGCAGTTCTTC.

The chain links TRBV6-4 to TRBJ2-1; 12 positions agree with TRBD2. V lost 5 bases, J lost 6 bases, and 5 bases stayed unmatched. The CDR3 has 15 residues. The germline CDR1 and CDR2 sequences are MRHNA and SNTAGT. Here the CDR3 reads CASSKASGGANEQFF. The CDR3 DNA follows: TGTGCCAGCAGTAAAGCTAGCGGGGGGGCCAATGAGCAGTTCTTC.

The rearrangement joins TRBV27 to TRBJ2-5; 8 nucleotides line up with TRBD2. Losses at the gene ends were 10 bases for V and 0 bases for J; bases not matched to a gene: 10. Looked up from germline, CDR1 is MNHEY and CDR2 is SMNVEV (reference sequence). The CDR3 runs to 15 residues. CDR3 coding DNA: TGTGCCACCCGGGGGGGCGGGCCGTACCAAGAGACCCAGTACTTC. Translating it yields CATRGGGPYQETQYF.

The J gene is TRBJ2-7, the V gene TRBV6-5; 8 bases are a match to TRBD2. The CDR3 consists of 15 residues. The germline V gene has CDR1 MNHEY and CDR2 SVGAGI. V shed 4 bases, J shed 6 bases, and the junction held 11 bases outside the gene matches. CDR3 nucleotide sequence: TGTGCCAGCAGTTCCGACGGGGGGGGGAGCGGCGAGCAGTACTTC. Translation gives CASSSDGGGSGEQYF.

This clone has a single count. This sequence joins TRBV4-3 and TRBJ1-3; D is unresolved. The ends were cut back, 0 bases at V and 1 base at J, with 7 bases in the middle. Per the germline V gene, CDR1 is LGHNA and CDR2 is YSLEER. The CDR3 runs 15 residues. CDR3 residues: CASSQDFSSGNTIYF. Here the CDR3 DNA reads TGCGCCAGCAGCCAAGATTTTTCATCTGGAAACACCATATATTTT.

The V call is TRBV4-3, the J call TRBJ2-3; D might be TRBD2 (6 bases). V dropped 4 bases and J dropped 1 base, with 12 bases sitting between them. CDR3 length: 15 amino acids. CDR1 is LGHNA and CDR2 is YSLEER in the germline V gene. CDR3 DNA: TGCGCCAGCAGCCCCGGGGGTTTAGGCACAGATACGCAGTATTTT. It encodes CASSPGGLGTDTQYF.

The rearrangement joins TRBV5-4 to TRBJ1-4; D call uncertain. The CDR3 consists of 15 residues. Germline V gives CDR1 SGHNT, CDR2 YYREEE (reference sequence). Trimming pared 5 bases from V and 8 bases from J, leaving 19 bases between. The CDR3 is CASSRAADSDEKLFF. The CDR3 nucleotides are TGTGCCAGCAGTCGGGCCGCGGACTCCGACGAAAAACTGTTTTTT. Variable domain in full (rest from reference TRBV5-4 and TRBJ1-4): ETGVTQSPTHLIKTRGQQVTLRCSSQSGHNTVSWYQQALGQGPQFIFQYYREEENGRGNFPPRFSGLQFPNYSSELNVNALELDDSALYLCASSRAADSDEKLFFGSGTQLSVL.

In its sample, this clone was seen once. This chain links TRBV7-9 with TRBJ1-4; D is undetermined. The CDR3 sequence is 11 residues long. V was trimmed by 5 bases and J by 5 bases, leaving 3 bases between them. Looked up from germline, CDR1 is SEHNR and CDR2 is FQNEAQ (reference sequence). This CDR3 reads CASSTNEKLFF. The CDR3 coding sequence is TGTGCCAGCAGCACAAATGAAAAACTGTTTTTT.

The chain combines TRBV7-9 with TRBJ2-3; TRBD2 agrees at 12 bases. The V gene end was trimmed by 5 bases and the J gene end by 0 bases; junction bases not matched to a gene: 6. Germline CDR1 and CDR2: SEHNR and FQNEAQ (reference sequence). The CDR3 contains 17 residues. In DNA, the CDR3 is TGTGCCAGCAGCCCACCCCTAGCGGGGGGGAGCACAGATACGCAGTATTTT. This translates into CASSPPLAGGSTDTQYF.

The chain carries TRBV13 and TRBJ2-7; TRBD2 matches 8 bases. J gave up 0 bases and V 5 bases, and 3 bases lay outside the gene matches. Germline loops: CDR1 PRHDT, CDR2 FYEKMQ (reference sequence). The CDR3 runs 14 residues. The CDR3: CASSTAGVSYEQYF. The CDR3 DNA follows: TGTGCCAGCAGCACAGCGGGGGTCTCCTACGAGCAGTACTTC.

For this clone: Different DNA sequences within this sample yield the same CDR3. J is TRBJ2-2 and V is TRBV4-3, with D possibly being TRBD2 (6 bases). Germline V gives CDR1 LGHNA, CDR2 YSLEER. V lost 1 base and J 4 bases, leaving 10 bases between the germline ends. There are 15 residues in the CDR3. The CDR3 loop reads CASSQGRRGTGELFF. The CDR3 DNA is TGCGCCAGCAGCCAAGGGCGGCGGGGCACCGGGGAGCTGTTTTTT.

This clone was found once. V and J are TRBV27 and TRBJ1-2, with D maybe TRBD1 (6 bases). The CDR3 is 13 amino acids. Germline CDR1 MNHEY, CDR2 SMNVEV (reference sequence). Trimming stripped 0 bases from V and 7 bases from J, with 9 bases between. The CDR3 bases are TGTGCCAGCAGTTTATCCCGGACAGTTGGCTACACCTTC. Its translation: CASSLSRTVGYTF.

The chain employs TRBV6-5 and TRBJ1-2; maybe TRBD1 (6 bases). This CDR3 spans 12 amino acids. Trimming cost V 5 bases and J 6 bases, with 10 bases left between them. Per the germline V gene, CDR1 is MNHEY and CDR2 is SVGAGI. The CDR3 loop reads CASSPGGHGYTF. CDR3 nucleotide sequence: TGTGCCAGCAGTCCGGGGGGGCATGGCTACACCTTC.

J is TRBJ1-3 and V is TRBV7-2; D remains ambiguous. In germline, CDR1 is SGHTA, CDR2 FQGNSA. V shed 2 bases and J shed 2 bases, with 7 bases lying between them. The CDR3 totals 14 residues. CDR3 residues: CASSLFGAGNTIYF. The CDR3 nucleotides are TGTGCCAGCAGCTTATTCGGGGCTGGAAACACCATATATTTT.